Below, 23 T cell receptor beta chains from the same sample are listed, as sequenced in a study of CD8+CD57+ T cells in acquired aplastic anemia. It was genomic DNA that served as the template for profiling TCR beta VDJ and CDR3. A single record per CDR3 protein comes from TCRdb applying MiXCR to the reads. The sample consists of 100,000 to 150,000 distinct CDR3 sequences, around two fifths of them appearing once. The sample taken for sequencing was sorted CD4+, CD8+, or CD8+CD57+ T cells (not recorded which) from PBMCs. The receptors shown here come from a human donor in good health, serving as a control.

The chain employs TRBV11-2 and TRBJ2-1; D possibly uses TRBD1 or TRBD2 (6 bases each). Looked up from germline, CDR1 is SGHAT and CDR2 is FQNNGV. This CDR3 has 15 residues. Trimming took off 6 bases at V and 2 bases at J, with 14 bases between the two ends. The CDR3 region is CASSELGGTYNEQFF. CDR3 DNA: TGTGCCAGCAGTGAACTGGGGGGCACCTACAATGAGCAGTTCTTC.

This clonotype was counted many times. The chain is built from TRBV28 and TRBJ1-2, with 11 bases that match TRBD1. Germline V gene lookup returns CDR1 MDHEN and CDR2 SYDVKM. CDR3 size: 15 residues. J lost 9 bases, V lost 5 bases, and 11 bases had no gene match. The CDR3 sequence: CASSQDRDRGKSYTF. DNA for the CDR3: TGTGCCAGCAGTCAGGATCGGGACAGGGGGAAGAGCTACACCTTC.

The sample holds many counts of this clonotype. Germline and junction disagree at one end, which may indicate a read error. V gene TRBV5-1 combines with J gene TRBJ1-1, with TRBD1 matching over 8 bases. The CDR3 is 16 amino acids. Per germline, CDR1 SGHRS and CDR2 YFSETQ. CDR3 bases: TGCGCCAGCAGCTTACGACAGGGGCCGGAGAACACTGAAACTTTCTTT. Its translation is CASSLRQGPENTETFF.

Comment on this clonotype: One end of the junction varies from germline; a read error may be responsible. This chain joins TRBV2 and TRBJ2-7, with 7 nucleotides matching TRBD2. Germline V gives CDR1 SNHLY, CDR2 FYNNEI. CDR3 length equals 13 residues. In nucleotides, the CDR3 is TGTGCCAGCAGGGGGGGGATGGGTGGCGAGCAGCACTTC. Amino acid sequence: CASRGGMGGEQHF.

Concerning this clonotype: A read error is possible here, since a much larger clone lies one base away. The CDR3 carries no conserved terminal phenylalanine or tryptophan, so it likely arises from a read error. The V call is TRBV6-1, the J call TRBJ2-6, with 10 bases identical to TRBD1. From germline, CDR1 is MNHNS and CDR2 SASEGT. V dropped 6 bases and J dropped 0; count of bases not matched to a gene: 5. The CDR3 has 17 residues. The DNA of the CDR3 is TGTGCCAGCAGCGGGGACAGGGGAGACTCTGGGGCCAACGTCCTGACTTCC. It codes for CASSGDRGDSGANVLTS.

This chain connects TRBV24-1 to TRBJ1-2; no reliable D call. The CDR3 has 11 amino acids. V was clipped by 1 base and J by 8 bases, with 4 bases between them. CDR1 is KGHDR and CDR2 is SFDVKD in the germline V gene. Here the CDR3 DNA reads TGTGCCACCAGTGATTTAGGGGGCTACACCTTC. The encoded protein is CATSDLGGYTF.

This clonotype was picked up many times. The V gene is TRBV7-9, the J gene TRBJ1-2; 7 positions agree with TRBD1. The CDR3 covers 16 residues. Germline lookup yields CDR1 SEHNR and CDR2 FQNEAQ (reference sequence). V shed 0 bases, J shed 4 bases, and the junction held 8 bases outside the gene matches. CDR3 sequence (DNA): TGTGCCAGCAGCTTAGCAAGTGGGACAGCTGGCTATGGCTACACCTTC. Amino acid sequence: CASSLASGTAGYGYTF.

This clonotype was picked up many times. The J gene is TRBJ2-2, the V gene TRBV20-1; 10 positions match TRBD2. The trim removed 3 bases at V and 5 bases at J, leaving 9 bases unmatched. The germline CDR1 and CDR2 sequences are DFQATT and SNEGSKA (reference sequence). CDR3 length: 16 amino acids. Here the CDR3 reads CSASGDSGRLTGELFF. DNA for the CDR3: TGCAGTGCTAGCGGTGATAGCGGGAGGTTGACCGGGGAGCTGTTTTTT.

The table lists this clonotype with a few counts. This chain links TRBV30 with TRBJ1-5; D unclear. This CDR3 comprises 13 residues. Trimming cost V 5 bases and J 1 base, with 9 bases left between them. CDR1 GTSNPN and CDR2 SVGIG come from the germline V gene (reference sequence). The CDR3 region has the DNA TGTGCCTGGTCCAAGGAGAGCAATCAGCCCCAGCATTTT. It yields the protein CAWSKESNQPQHF.

This clonotype has a count of ten or more. CDR3 in amino acids: CASSLRQGSHYEQYF. As DNA, the CDR3 is TGTGCCAGCAGCCTACGACAGGGGTCCCACTACGAGCAGTACTTC. The rearrangement uses TRBV14 and TRBJ2-7; 8 bases align to TRBD1. Germline V gives CDR1 SGHDN, CDR2 FVKESK. Trimming removed 4 bases from V and 3 bases from J; junction bases left unmatched: 8. There are 15 residues in the CDR3.

The chain joins TRBV10-1 to TRBJ1-2, with 7 positions matching TRBD1. CDR3 length: 12 residues. V lost 6 bases and J lost 6; bases outside the gene matches: 4. Germline loops: CDR1 WNHNN, CDR2 SYGVQD (reference sequence). The CDR3 bases are TGCGCCAGCAGAAGACAGGGAAATGGCTACACCTTC. Translated: CASRRQGNGYTF.

The chain uses TRBV5-1 and TRBJ2-3; either TRBD1 or TRBD2 may fit D (5 bases each). The germline gives CDR1 SGHRS, CDR2 YFSETQ. The CDR3 loop spans 15 amino acids. Trimming pared 1 base from V and 5 bases from J, leaving 14 bases between. The DNA for the CDR3 is TGCGCCAGCAGCTTGAACGGGGCACTGAGAGATACGCAGTATTTT. It specifies CASSLNGALRDTQYF.

The chain carries TRBV7-8 and TRBJ2-7; perhaps TRBD2 as D (6 bases). V was trimmed by 6 bases and J by 3 bases, leaving 15 bases between them. The CDR3 sequence is 14 residues long. Germline V gene lookup returns CDR1 SGHVS and CDR2 FQNEAQ. This CDR3 reads CASSAGTQGYEQYF. As DNA, the CDR3 is TGTGCCAGCAGTGCCGGGACTCAAGGCTACGAGCAGTACTTC.

There are many counts of this clonotype. The rearrangement links TRBV20-1 to TRBJ1-1, with D uncertain. This CDR3 contains 13 residues. V lost 1 base to trimming and J lost 4 bases, with 10 bases between them. Germline CDR1 and CDR2: DFQATT and SNEGSKA (reference sequence). Written as DNA, the CDR3 is TGCAGTGCTAGAGGTGAGGGAGGCACTGAAGCTTTCTTT. Its protein is CSARGEGGTEAFF.

Concerning this clonotype: The final CDR3 position lacks the conserved phenylalanine or tryptophan, pointing to a likely read error. This chain links TRBV10-3 with TRBJ2-3, with TRBD2 matching 12 bases. This CDR3 contains 15 residues. Germline V gives CDR1 ENHRY, CDR2 SYGVKD. V lost 6 bases to trimming and J lost 2 bases; unmatched junction nucleotides: 3. Here the CDR3 reads CAIRPSGGATDTQYL. The CDR3 DNA follows: TGTGCCATCAGACCTAGCGGGGGGGCCACAGATACGCAGTATCTT.

The J gene is TRBJ2-1, the V gene TRBV2, with a possible D match to TRBD2 (5 bases). The V end lost 4 bases, the J end lost 8 bases, and 9 bases lay between the germline ends. In germline, CDR1 is SNHLY, CDR2 FYNNEI. The CDR3 is 12 amino acids. This CDR3 reads CASSGRRDEQFF. DNA for the CDR3: TGTGCCAGCAGTGGAAGGCGGGATGAGCAGTTCTTC.

The chain is built from TRBV11-3 and TRBJ2-5, with D tentatively TRBD1 or TRBD2 (6 bases each). Trimming pared 1 base from V and 5 bases from J, leaving 20 bases between. The germline gives CDR1 SGHNT, CDR2 YENEEA. The CDR3 loop spans 17 amino acids. CDR3 in amino acids: CASSLGGAATRAETQYF. The DNA of the CDR3 is TGTGCCAGCAGCTTAGGGGGGGCAGCTACTCGGGCTGAGACCCAGTACTTC.

This chain connects TRBV20-1 to TRBJ2-7; D remains ambiguous. The germline V gene encodes CDR1 DFQATT and CDR2 SNEGSKA (reference sequence). The CDR3 spans 12 residues. V lost 1 base and J lost 7, with 11 bases in between. The CDR3 spells CSARVGTGEQYF. As DNA, the CDR3 is TGCAGTGCTAGAGTAGGAACCGGGGAGCAGTACTTC.

Ten or more counts support this clonotype. CDR3 sequence reads: CAWSVQAARNSPLHF. CDR3 sequence (DNA): TGTGCCTGGAGTGTACAGGCAGCACGGAATTCACCCCTCCACTTT. The genes are TRBV30 and TRBJ1-6; tentative D call: TRBD1 (5 bases). The V and J ends lost 0 bases and 7 bases respectively, with 13 bases between them. This CDR3 spans 15 amino acids. In germline, CDR1 is GTSNPN, CDR2 SVGIG (reference sequence).

The chain combines TRBV28 with TRBJ1-1, with D possibly TRBD1 on 6 matching bases. There are 17 residues in the CDR3. The V and J ends lost 6 bases and 2 bases respectively, with 22 bases between them. The germline V gene encodes CDR1 MDHEN and CDR2 SYDVKM. The CDR3 DNA sequence: TGTGCCAGCAGCTCCCCGGTGGGGGCATTGGGAAACACTGAAGCTTTCTTT. This encodes CASSSPVGALGNTEAFF.

The rearrangement uses TRBV27 and TRBJ1-2; weak D call: TRBD1 (5 bases). V was trimmed by 2 bases and J by 6 bases, leaving 16 bases between them. Germline CDR1 is MNHEY and CDR2 is SMNVEV (reference sequence). The CDR3 length is 15 residues. CDR3 in amino acids: CASSLNRGANHGYTF. In DNA form, the CDR3 reads TGTGCCAGCAGTTTAAATAGGGGCGCCAACCATGGCTACACCTTC.

This clonotype was recorded many times. V gene TRBV5-8 combines with J gene TRBJ1-2; no clear D gene. CDR3 size: 13 residues. Germline-derived CDR1 and CDR2 are SGHTS and YDEGEE. V dropped 3 bases and J dropped 1 base, with 7 bases sitting between them. CDR3 in amino acids: CASSSRDNYGYTF. CDR3 bases: TGTGCCAGCAGCTCGAGGGATAACTATGGCTACACCTTC.

Turning to this clonotype: A much larger clone lies a single base off, so this may be a read error. CDR3 coding DNA: TGCGCCAGCAGCCCCGGGACAGGGGACACAGATACGCGGTATTTT. It is translated as CASSPGTGDTDTRYF. V usage is TRBV5-1 and J usage is TRBJ2-3; 10 nucleotides align to TRBD1. The CDR3 consists of 15 residues. Germline V gene data show CDR1 as SGHRS and CDR2 as YFSETQ. The variable domain in full, completed from reference TRBV5-1 and TRBJ2-3, reads KAGVTQTPRYLIKTRGQQVTLSCSPISGHRSVSWYQQTPGQGLQFLFEYFSETQRNKGNFPGRFSGRQFSNSRSEMNVSTLELGDSALYLCASSPGTGDTDTRYFGPGTRLTVL.